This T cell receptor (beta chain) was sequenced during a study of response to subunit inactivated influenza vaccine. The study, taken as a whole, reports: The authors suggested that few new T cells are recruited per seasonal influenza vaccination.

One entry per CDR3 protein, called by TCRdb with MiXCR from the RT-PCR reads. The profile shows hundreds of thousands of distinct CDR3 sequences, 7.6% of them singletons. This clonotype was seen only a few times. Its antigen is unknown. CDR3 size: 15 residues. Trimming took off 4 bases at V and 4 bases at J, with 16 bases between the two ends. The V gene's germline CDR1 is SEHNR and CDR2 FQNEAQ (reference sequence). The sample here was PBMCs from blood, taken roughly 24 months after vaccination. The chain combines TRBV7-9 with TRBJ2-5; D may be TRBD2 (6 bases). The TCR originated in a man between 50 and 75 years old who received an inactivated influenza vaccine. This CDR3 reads CASSYQTGVGETQYF. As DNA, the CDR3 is TGTGCCAGCAGCTATCAAACGGGGGTCGGAGAGACCCAGTACTTC.